These 25 T cell receptor beta chains came from one sample sequenced in a study of cytomegalovirus exposure and HLA in healthy donors. PCR employed 60 Vbeta and 13 Jbeta primers. This table comes from immunoSEQ multiplex PCR, and its TCRdb copy is limited to in-frame clones, with some not included. The table records tens of thousands of clones, more than 50% of them present only once. Sequenced sample: PBMCs. The receptors originated from a woman aged 40 to 55 in good health and CMV-seropositive.

The chain recombines TRBV28 with TRBJ2-7, with D perhaps TRBD2 (6 bases). The V end lost 2 bases, the J end lost 4 bases, and 6 bases lay between the germline ends. Germline V gene sequence: CDR1 MDHEN, CDR2 SYDVKM. This CDR3 comprises 12 residues. In DNA form, the CDR3 reads TGTGCCAGCAGTTTAGGAGGGTACGAGCAGTACTTC. It specifies CASSLGGYEQYF.

The chain couples TRBV30 to TRBJ1-2; D is possibly TRBD1 (6 bases). Germline V lookup: CDR1 GTSNPN, CDR2 SVGIG (reference sequence). This CDR3 comprises 12 residues. V lost 3 bases and J 4 bases, leaving 9 bases between the germline ends. The CDR3 bases are TGTGCCTGGAGCAGGGGTAGCTATGGCTACACCTTC. Amino acid sequence: CAWSRGSYGYTF.

The gene calls are TRBV4-3 and TRBJ2-2; perhaps TRBD2 as D (5 bases). The CDR3 is 17 amino acids. The germline CDR1 and CDR2 sequences are LGHNA and YSLEER. V gave up 0 bases and J gave up 1 base, with 12 bases separating them. This chain's CDR3 is CASSQEFQRMNTGELFF. The CDR3 region has the DNA TGCGCCAGCAGCCAAGAATTTCAGCGGATGAACACCGGGGAGCTGTTTTTT.

The chain links TRBV5-1 to TRBJ2-1, with 10 positions matching TRBD1. The CDR3 is made up of 15 amino acids. The germline V gene has CDR1 SGHRS and CDR2 YFSETQ. V gave up 6 bases and J gave up 10 bases; unmatched junction bases: 13. The CDR3 DNA follows: TGCGCCAGCATGTGGACAGGGGGGATCGTCGAAGAGCAGTTCTTC. This translates into CASMWTGGIVEEQFF.

This chain joins TRBV7-9 and TRBJ1-2; weak D call: TRBD1 (5 bases). V was clipped by 4 bases and J by 5 bases, with 14 bases between them. The germline CDR1 and CDR2 sequences are SEHNR and FQNEAQ (reference sequence). CDR3 size: 14 residues. Here the CDR3 reads CASSSRGTIYGYTF. DNA of the CDR3: TGTGCCAGCAGCTCACGCGGGACTATATATGGCTACACCTTC.

This clone has at least ten counts. This chain uses TRBV5-8 with TRBJ2-7; 8 bases map to TRBD1. Germline V gene data show CDR1 as SGHTS and CDR2 as YDEGEE. The V segment lost 4 bases and the J segment 4 bases; nucleotides outside the gene matches: 7. The CDR3 loop spans 14 amino acids. The CDR3 spells CASSGQGQPYEQYF. The CDR3 DNA follows: TGTGCCAGCAGCGGACAGGGACAGCCGTACGAGCAGTACTTC.

The V gene is TRBV30, the J gene TRBJ2-7; TRBD2 agrees at 7 bases. The V gene end was trimmed by 4 bases and the J gene end by 1 base; junction bases not matched to a gene: 4. This CDR3 is 13 amino acids long. Germline V gene data show CDR1 as GTSNPN and CDR2 as SVGIG (reference sequence). CDR3 residues: CAWTKGGSYEQYF. The CDR3 DNA is TGTGCCTGGACCAAGGGAGGGTCCTACGAGCAGTACTTC.

On this clone itself: A far larger clone differs by one base, so this is likely a read error. The chain combines TRBV27 with TRBJ2-7; D is unresolved. This CDR3 is 13 amino acids long. Germline V lookup: CDR1 MNHEY, CDR2 SMNVEV (reference sequence). Trimming took off 5 bases at V and 6 bases at J, with 14 bases between the two ends. The CDR3 coding sequence is TGTGCCAGCAGTCCTACTGTAGCTTGCGAGCAGTACTTC. Residues: CASSPTVACEQYF.

The chain links TRBV7-2 to TRBJ2-7; the D gene is possibly TRBD1 (6 bases). CDR1 and CDR2 from the germline V gene are SGHTA and FQGNSA. The CDR3 has 16 residues. V lost 1 base and J 3 bases, leaving 16 bases between the germline ends. The chain's CDR3 is CASSLGSRTEHYEQYF. The CDR3 DNA is TGTGCCAGCAGCTTAGGGTCCAGGACAGAGCACTACGAGCAGTACTTC.

This clone was found a few times. DNA for the CDR3: TGTGCCAGCAGCCAGGAACTAGCGGGAGGCTCCTACGAGCAGTACTTC. Translated, it gives CASSQELAGGSYEQYF. This chain uses TRBV4-2 with TRBJ2-7; 12 bases map to TRBD2. The CDR3 contains 16 residues. Germline V gene data show CDR1 as LGHNA and CDR2 as YNFKEQ. V shed 3 bases, J shed 0 bases, and the junction held 3 bases outside the gene matches.

This clone appeared a few times. The chain combines TRBV11-1 with TRBJ2-4, with 8 positions matching TRBD1. J gave up 1 base and V 5 bases, and 7 bases lay outside the gene matches. The CDR3 is made up of 16 amino acids. The germline gives CDR1 SGHAT, CDR2 FQDESV (reference sequence). CDR3 in DNA: TGTGCCAGCAGCCCCGGACAGGGACGGGCCAAAAACATTCAGTACTTC. It codes for CASSPGQGRAKNIQYF.

V and J are TRBV18 and TRBJ2-1; TRBD2 is a possible D gene (5 bases). V was clipped by 0 bases and J by 4 bases, with 7 bases between them. CDR3 length equals 14 residues. Germline V gene sequence: CDR1 KGHSH, CDR2 LQKENI. DNA of the CDR3: TGTGCCAGCTCACCACCGACGGGATACAATGAGCAGTTCTTC. Translated, it gives CASSPPTGYNEQFF.

There are a few counts of this clone. The chain has TRBV6-6 and TRBJ2-5; maybe TRBD1 (7 bases). Germline-derived CDR1 and CDR2 are MNHNY and SVGAGI (reference sequence). The ends were cut back, 5 bases at V and 5 bases at J, with 12 bases in the middle. The CDR3 has 13 residues. CDR3 nucleotide sequence: TGTGCCAGCAGTCGCGGGACAGACGAGACCCAGTACTTC. As protein: CASSRGTDETQYF.

This CDR3 is CASSAASTSGTQYF. The CDR3, as DNA: TGTGCCAGCAGCGCCGCCAGTACCTCAGGGACCCAGTACTTC. The rearrangement links TRBV9 to TRBJ2-5, with D unresolved. CDR1 is SGDLS and CDR2 is YYNGEE in the germline V gene. This CDR3 is built from 14 residues. V shed 3 bases and J shed 7 bases, with 16 bases lying between them.

This clone has only one observation. The chain carries TRBV9 and TRBJ1-2, with unresolved D. Germline V lookup: CDR1 SGDLS, CDR2 YYNGEE. This CDR3 is built from 16 residues. V was pared by 0 bases and J by 0 bases, with 12 bases between. As DNA, the CDR3 is TGTGCCAGCAGCGTAGCCCCGACGGGAGCTAACTATGGCTACACCTTC. This codes for CASSVAPTGANYGYTF.

V usage is TRBV6-1 and J usage is TRBJ2-3; 8 bases are a match to TRBD1. Germline V gene sequence: CDR1 MNHNS, CDR2 SASEGT. Trimming cost V 6 bases and J 4 bases; bases outside gene matches: 3. This CDR3 is 13 amino acids long. CDR3 sequence reads: CASRTTGADTQYF. CDR3 DNA: TGTGCCAGCAGGACGACAGGGGCAGATACGCAGTATTTT.

CDR3 region: CSGRGAPGLAGAGYNEQFF. The CDR3 region has the DNA TGCAGCGGCCGGGGCGCACCGGGACTAGCGGGGGCGGGTTACAATGAGCAGTTCTTC. This chain joins TRBV29-1 and TRBJ2-1; 14 bases align to TRBD2. V shed 7 bases and J 4 bases; nucleotides not matched to a gene: 18. Germline V gene lookup returns CDR1 SQVTM and CDR2 ANQGSEA. The CDR3 sequence is 19 residues long.

The rearrangement joins TRBV5-1 to TRBJ2-2; TRBD2 might be the D (6 bases). The CDR3 extends over 14 amino acids. Germline-derived CDR1 and CDR2 are SGHRS and YFSETQ. Deletions cut 0 bases from V and 5 bases from J, with 8 bases between. The CDR3 DNA follows: TGCGCCAGCAGCTTGGGCGGGGAGACCGGGGAGCTGTTTTTT. This encodes CASSLGGETGELFF.

CDR3 DNA: TGTGCCAGCAGTTTTCGGGGGGGTTGGCAGTTCTTC. It codes for CASSFRGGWQFF. This chain uses TRBV28 with TRBJ2-1; 8 nucleotides align to TRBD2. Per germline, CDR1 MDHEN and CDR2 SYDVKM. The junction had 4 bases not matched to a gene; V was cut back by 3 bases and J by 12 bases. There are 12 residues in the CDR3.

Notes on this clone: The identical CDR3 is also encoded by other nucleotide sequences in the sample. In DNA, the CDR3 is TGTGCCACCCGGACAGCGCTAAACACCGGGGAGCTGTTTTTT. It specifies CATRTALNTGELFF. The rearrangement links TRBV10-3 to TRBJ2-2, with D possibly TRBD1 on 6 matching bases. The germline V and J ends were trimmed by 10 bases and 2 bases, with 14 bases remaining between them. CDR1 is ENHRY, CDR2 SYGVKD, per germline. The CDR3 runs 14 residues.

V is TRBV9 and J is TRBJ2-5; no definite D call. V was clipped by 3 bases and J by 2 bases, with 8 bases between them. This CDR3 spans 13 amino acids. The germline gives CDR1 SGDLS, CDR2 YYNGEE. Here the CDR3 DNA reads TGTGCCAGCAGCGCCAGGCTACAAGAGACCCAGTACTTC. This gives the protein CASSARLQETQYF.

CDR3 bases: TGCAGCGTTCGGAGGTGGACAGGGGAGTCCCTGGGCAATGAGCAGTTCTTC. Its protein product is CSVRRWTGESLGNEQFF. The rearrangement links TRBV29-1 to TRBJ2-1; 9 nucleotides agree with TRBD1. The germline CDR1 and CDR2 sequences are SQVTM and ANQGSEA. The length of the CDR3 is 17 residues. Trimming cost V 5 bases and J 6 bases; bases outside gene matches: 17.

This rearrangement joins TRBV7-9 to TRBJ2-1, with 10 bases matching TRBD1. In germline, CDR1 is SEHNR, CDR2 FQNEAQ (reference sequence). This CDR3 spans 16 amino acids. Germline trimming cut 4 bases from V and 4 bases from J; bases unmatched to any gene: 7. The CDR3 coding sequence is TGTGCCAGCAGCTCAACCCGGGACAGGGGTTACAATGAGCAGTTCTTC. This gives the protein CASSSTRDRGYNEQFF.

This clone turned up a few times. This chain connects TRBV13 to TRBJ2-7; D remains unclear. Trimming took off 2 bases at V and 5 bases at J, with 4 bases between the two ends. The CDR3 is made up of 11 amino acids. Germline CDR1 PRHDT, CDR2 FYEKMQ (reference sequence). CDR3 DNA sequence: TGTGCCAGCAGCTTATCTCACGAGCAGTACTTC. It yields the protein CASSLSHEQYF.

The chain is built from TRBV5-4 and TRBJ1-1; D is perhaps TRBD1 (5 bases). Trimming cost V 0 bases and J 5 bases, with 11 bases left between them. This CDR3 is built from 14 residues. Germline-derived CDR1 and CDR2 are SGHNT and YYREEE (reference sequence). CDR3 loop: CASSLAGGVTEAFF. CDR3 coding DNA: TGTGCCAGCAGCTTGGCGGGAGGGGTGACTGAAGCTTTCTTT.